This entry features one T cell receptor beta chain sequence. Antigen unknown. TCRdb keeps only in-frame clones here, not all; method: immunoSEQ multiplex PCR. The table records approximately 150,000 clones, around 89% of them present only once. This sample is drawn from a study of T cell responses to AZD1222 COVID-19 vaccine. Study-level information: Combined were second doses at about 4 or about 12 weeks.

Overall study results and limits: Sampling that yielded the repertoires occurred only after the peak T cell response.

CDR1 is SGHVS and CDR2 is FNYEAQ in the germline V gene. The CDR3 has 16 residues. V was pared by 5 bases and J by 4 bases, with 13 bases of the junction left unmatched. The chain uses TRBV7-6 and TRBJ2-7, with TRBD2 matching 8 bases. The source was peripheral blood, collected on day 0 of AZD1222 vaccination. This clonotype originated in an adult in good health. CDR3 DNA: TGTGCCAGCAGCCCCCGGGGGGGACAAGGCGGATACGAGCAGTACTTC. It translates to CASSPRGGQGGYEQYF.